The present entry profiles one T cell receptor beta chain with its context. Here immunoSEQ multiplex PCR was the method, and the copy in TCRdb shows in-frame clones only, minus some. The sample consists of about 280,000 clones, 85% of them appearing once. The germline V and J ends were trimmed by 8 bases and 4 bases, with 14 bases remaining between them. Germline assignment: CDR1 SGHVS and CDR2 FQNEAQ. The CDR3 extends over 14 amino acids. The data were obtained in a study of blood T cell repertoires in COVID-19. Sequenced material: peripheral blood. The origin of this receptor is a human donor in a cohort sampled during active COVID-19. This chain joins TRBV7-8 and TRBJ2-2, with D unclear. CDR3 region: CASGYRSFTGELFF. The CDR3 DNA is TGTGCCAGCGGGTACAGATCCTTCACCGGGGAGCTGTTTTTT.